One sample yielded the 3 T cell receptor beta chains listed below, sequenced in a study of T cell changes during pregnancy in multiple sclerosis. The method was immunoSEQ multiplex PCR; TCRdb's version includes in-frame clones alone and lacks a portion of them. The sample holds roughly 47,000 clones, approximately 90% seen once. Source: CD8+ T cells from peripheral blood mononuclear cells, taken in the second trimester of pregnancy. Receptor source: a female donor with multiple sclerosis, enrolled in a pregnancy study.

The rearrangement uses TRBV18 and TRBJ2-5; D may be TRBD2 (5 bases). The V and J ends lost 3 bases and 2 bases respectively, with 10 bases between them. The CDR3 length is 14 residues. Germline V gene sequence: CDR1 KGHSH, CDR2 LQKENI. The CDR3 is CASSPRDEQETQYF. CDR3 DNA sequence: TGTGCCAGCTCACCCCGGGATGAGCAAGAGACCCAGTACTTC. The variable domain in full, completed from reference TRBV18 and TRBJ2-5, reads NAGVMQNPRHLVRRRGQEARLRCSPMKGHSHVYWYRQLPEEGLKFMVYLQKENIIDESGMPKERFSAEFPKEGPSILRIQQVVRGDSAAYFCASSPRDEQETQYFGPGTRLLVL.

There are a few counts of this clone. The chain couples TRBV28 to TRBJ2-3; 8 bases line up with TRBD1. Losses at the gene ends were 3 bases for V and 2 bases for J; bases not matched to a gene: 7. The CDR3 runs to 16 residues. Germline V gene sequence: CDR1 MDHEN, CDR2 SYDVKM. Here the CDR3 DNA reads TGTGCCAGCAGTTTGTGGGGGACAGGACCCACAGATACGCAGTATTTT. It codes for CASSLWGTGPTDTQYF.

The chain employs TRBV5-1 and TRBJ2-7; possibly TRBD1 for D (5 bases). CDR1 is SGHRS and CDR2 is YFSETQ in the germline V gene. Trimming removed 2 bases from V and 5 bases from J, with 11 bases in between. The CDR3 sequence is 13 residues long. The CDR3 region is CASSLTGSNEQYF. CDR3 sequence (DNA): TGCGCCAGCAGCTTAACAGGTTCTAACGAGCAGTACTTC.